This T cell receptor (beta chain) was recovered during a study of blood T cells in healthy people across ages. For the second PCR, which ran for roughly 6 to 12 cycles, a sample-barcoded 5' primer and a J-beta primer mix were used. One entry per CDR3 protein results from TCRdb running MiXCR on the 5' RACE reads. The sample includes hundreds of thousands of distinct CDR3 sequences, about 30% of them seen just once. General study points: Estimated diversity across one million T cells was deemed an underestimate. Per million T cells, the diversity of TCR beta decreased roughly linearly as age advanced. In long-lived donors, naive CD4+ cell counts and diversity exceeded those of aged donors.

Extraction of total RNA produced a minimum of 5.5 micrograms from each sample. CDR1 is SGHNT and CDR2 is YYREEE in the germline V gene (reference sequence). V lost 3 bases and J 11 bases, leaving 14 bases between the germline ends. This CDR3 is 12 amino acids long. This clonotype came up a few times. Its antigen is undetermined. This receptor was identified in a woman of 80 years or more in good health. Sequenced material: blood. The chain employs TRBV5-4 and TRBJ2-5; D gene unclear. CDR3 residues: CASSSSSREQYF. As DNA, the CDR3 is TGTGCCAGCAGCTCCTCTTCGCGTGAGCAGTACTTC.